Listed below are T cell receptor beta chains from one sample, sequenced in a study of T-cell reconstitution after alpha-beta-depleted transplantation in children. TCRdb independently ran MiXCR on the PCR reads; one entry per CDR3 protein. The table lists 440,000 or so distinct CDR3 sequences, over 40% of them singletons, with 27% in the top ten. The sequenced sample was PBMCs, obtained before TCRalphabeta/CD19-depleted stem cell transplant. The receptors were gathered from a girl aged 2 to 9 with aplastic anemia, due to receive a stem cell transplant. Each CDR3 is given with its conserved first and last residue. D genes are given only for firm matches. The size field is filled for only some rows; it gives once, few, many or a size class.

NA TRBJ2-1 NA TRBV18 TGTGCCAGCTCACCGTGGCAGGGCGAGAACAATGAGCAGTTCTTC CASSPWQGENNEQFF
many TRBJ2-7 NA TRBV4-1 TGCGCCAGCAGCCAAGATGGGCAGGGCGCCTACGAGCAGTACTTC CASSQDGQGAYEQYF
NA TRBJ1-1 NA TRBV27 TGTGCCAGCAGCCCCATCGGGCGCGGCACTGAAGCTTTCTTT CASSPIGRGTEAFF
few TRBJ1-1 TRBD1 TRBV19 TGTGCCAGTCGGGCAGGGGGCGACACTGAAGCTTTCTTT CASRAGGDTEAFF
few TRBJ2-7 TRBD2 TRBV7-8 TGTGCCAGCAGCTCGATAGCGGGTCGGGCCTACGAGCAGTACTTC CASSSIAGRAYEQYF
NA TRBJ2-3 NA TRBV7-9 TGTGCCAGCAGCTTTCCCAGGCGAGATGATACGCAGTATTTT CASSFPRRDDTQYF
NA TRBJ2-7 TRBD2 TRBV5-1 TGCGCCAGCAGCGTGGGAGGGGTCGAGCAGTACTTC CASSVGGVEQYF
many TRBJ2-1 TRBD2 TRBV20-1 TGCAGTGCTAGAGCCTGGGGGACTAGCGGTACAACCTACAATGAGCAGTTCTTC CSARAWGTSGTTYNEQFF
many TRBJ1-1 NA TRBV29-1 TGCAGCGTTGCACGGGGGACCACTGAAGCTTTCTTT CSVARGTTEAFF
NA TRBJ2-5 TRBD2 TRBV28 TGTGCCAGCAGTCCTCGGACCACCCCGGGAGGGAACCAGTACTTC CASSPRTTPGGNQYF
many TRBJ2-3 NA TRBV9 TGTGCCAGCAGCGCTTCTATCACCCAGGGATGGACGCAGTATTTT CASSASITQGWTQYF
many TRBJ1-2 NA TRBV20-1 TGCAGCGCTTCATTGAACTATGGCTACACCTTC CSASLNYGYTF
many TRBJ2-7 TRBD2 TRBV7-9 TGTGCCAGCAGCTTAAGCGGGAGGGTTTACGAGCAGTACTTC CASSLSGRVYEQYF
many TRBJ2-1 NA TRBV7-2 TGTGCCAGCAGCTTAGCGGACAGGGGGCTAGCGGGAGGGCCTCGAAATGAGCAGTTCTTC CASSLADRGLAGGPRNEQFF
many TRBJ2-7 NA TRBV10-2 TGCGCCAGCAGTGATATGTACGAGCAGTACTTC CASSDMYEQYF
NA TRBJ1-5 NA TRBV20-1 TGCAGTGCTAGATACGGGCTAGGGAATCAGCCCCAGCATTTT CSARYGLGNQPQHF
few TRBJ1-5 TRBD1 TRBV20-1 TGCAGTGCTCTCCGAGGGGACAGGGTTAATCAGCCCCAGCATTTT CSALRGDRVNQPQHF
many TRBJ2-7 TRBD1 TRBV5-1 TGCGCCAGCAGCTTGGGGACAGGCGAGCAGTACTTC CASSLGTGEQYF
NA TRBJ2-5 NA TRBV5-5 TGTGCCAGCAGCCCCGCCTGGGGGGGCGAGACCCAGTACTTC CASSPAWGGETQYF
NA TRBJ2-1 NA TRBV6-2/TRBV6-3 TGTGCCACGTCGGGGGTCCTCGGTGAGCAGTTCTTC CATSGVLGEQFF
few TRBJ2-5 NA TRBV20-1 TGCAGTGCTAGAGATATAGGGCGGAACCAAGAGACCCAGTACTTC CSARDIGRNQETQYF
many TRBJ2-1 NA TRBV28 TGTGCCAGCATCCTCGGAGGGTCAGGGGAGTTTTACAATGAGCAGTTCTTC CASILGGSGEFYNEQFF
NA TRBJ2-1 TRBD2 TRBV3-1 TGTGCCAGCAGCCCGCCTTCCGGGACTAGCGGATACAATGAGCAGTTCTTC CASSPPSGTSGYNEQFF
NA TRBJ2-1 TRBD2 TRBV7-2 TGTGCCAGCAGCCTGGTACTAGCGGCGGCGGGGGAGCAGTTCTTC CASSLVLAAAGEQFF
once TRBJ1-2 NA TRBV29-1 TGCAGCGTCCTTGGACCCAGTCTGGACGTCACCTCTAGGGATGGCTACACCTTC CSVLGPSLDVTSRDGYTF
NA TRBJ2-5 NA TRBV12-3/TRBV12-4 TGTGCCACCACGCCGGCCGGCGGGATGTACCAAGAGACCCAGTACTTC CATTPAGGMYQETQYF
NA TRBJ1-1 TRBD1 TRBV6-1 TGTGCCAGCAGCTCCCACAGGGGGCTTAAAACTGAAGCTTTCTTT CASSSHRGLKTEAFF
few TRBJ2-7 TRBD1 TRBV6-5 TGTGCCAGCAGTTACGGGACAGGGCCCTACGAGCAGTACTTC CASSYGTGPYEQYF
many TRBJ2-7 NA TRBV7-8 TGTGCCAGCAGCGTCCACCGGGTCCCGAATTATTACGAGCAGTACTTC CASSVHRVPNYYEQYF
NA TRBJ1-6 NA TRBV18 TGTGCCAGCTCACCCGAGGCCCGCGACAGATCACCCCTCCACTTT CASSPEARDRSPLHF
many TRBJ2-7 NA TRBV7-9 TGTGCCAGCACGTCCGGGTCCTACGAGCAGTACTTC CASTSGSYEQYF
NA TRBJ2-1 TRBD2 TRBV7-3 TGTGCCGGATCGACTAGCGGATTTCCCAGCTCCTACAATGAGCAGTTCTTC CAGSTSGFPSSYNEQFF
few TRBJ1-6 NA TRBV7-9 TGTGCCAGCAGCTTTACGAACAGGGAAGTAGATTCACCCCTCCACTTT CASSFTNREVDSPLHF
NA TRBJ1-2 TRBD1 TRBV29-1 TGCAGCGTTGGTGCGGGGGACAGGGGTCTCTATGGCTACACCTTC CSVGAGDRGLYGYTF
NA TRBJ2-2 NA TRBV7-9 TGTGCCAGCAGCTCAGCCTATGGTGTCACCGGGGAGCTGTTTTTT CASSSAYGVTGELFF
NA TRBJ2-1 NA TRBV5-1 TGCGCCAGCAGCCCGGGCCTTTATCAGTTCTTC CASSPGLYQFF
few TRBJ1-2 NA TRBV6-1 TGTGCCAGCAGTGAAACAGGCGTTAACTATGGCTACACCTTC CASSETGVNYGYTF
many TRBJ1-1 TRBD1 TRBV20-1 TGCAGTGCTAGAGTGTCGGCAGGGGGGAACACTGAAGCTTTCTTT CSARVSAGGNTEAFF
few TRBJ2-1 TRBD2 TRBV9 TGTGCCAGCAGCGTAGCTGGCACTAGCGGTAGGAATGAGCAGTTCTTC CASSVAGTSGRNEQFF
many TRBJ2-7 TRBD2 TRBV6-2/TRBV6-3 TGTGCCAGCAGCCACCTAGCGGGAGTCTCTTACGAGCAGTACTTC CASSHLAGVSYEQYF
NA TRBJ2-7 TRBD2 TRBV27 TGTGCCAGCGCCTTCGGCCTAGCGGACTACTACGAGCAGTACTTC CASAFGLADYYEQYF
few TRBJ2-5 NA TRBV24-1 TGTGCCACCAGTGATCATGAATACCGGGGAACAGAGACCCAGTACTTC CATSDHEYRGTETQYF
NA TRBJ2-5 NA TRBV5-1 TGCGCCAGCAGCTTGGCCATGGGAGAAGAGACCCAGTACTTC CASSLAMGEETQYF